This T cell receptor (beta chain) was recovered during a study of T-cell reconstitution after alpha-beta-depleted transplantation in children. This clonotype was detected ten times or more. This CDR3 is 15 amino acids long. Trimming cost V 3 bases and J 5 bases, with 16 bases left between them. This sample's TCRbeta library carried unique molecular identifier barcodes. Each CDR3 protein gets one entry after TCRdb re-called the PCR reads with MiXCR. The data show about 900,000 distinct CDR3 sequences, less than 30% seen once. This TCR was recovered from a boy younger than two who had a stem cell transplant for SCID, so the T cells may come from the graft donor. The sample was PBMCs, mostly from graft donor cells, taken 360 days after TCRalphabeta/CD19-depleted stem cell transplant. The rearrangement uses TRBV12-3 or TRBV12-4 and TRBJ2-5, with D tentatively TRBD1 or TRBD2 (5 bases each). The CDR3, as DNA: TGTGCCAGCAGTTTTGGGCCTGGGGGTAGGGAGACCCAGTACTTC. It yields the protein CASSFGPGGRETQYF.